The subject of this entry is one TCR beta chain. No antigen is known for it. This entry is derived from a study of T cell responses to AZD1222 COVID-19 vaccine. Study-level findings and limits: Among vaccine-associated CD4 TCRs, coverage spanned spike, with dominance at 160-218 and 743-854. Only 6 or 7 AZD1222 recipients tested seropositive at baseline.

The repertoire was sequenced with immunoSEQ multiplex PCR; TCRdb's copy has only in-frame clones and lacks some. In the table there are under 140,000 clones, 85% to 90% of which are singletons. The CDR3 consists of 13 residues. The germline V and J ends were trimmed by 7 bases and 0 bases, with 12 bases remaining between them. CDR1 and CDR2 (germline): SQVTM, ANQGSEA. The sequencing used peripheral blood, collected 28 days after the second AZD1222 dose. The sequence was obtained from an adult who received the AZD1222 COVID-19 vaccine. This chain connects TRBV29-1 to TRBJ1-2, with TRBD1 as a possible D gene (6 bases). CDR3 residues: CSALEGANYGYTF. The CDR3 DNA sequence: TGCAGCGCCTTAGAGGGGGCTAACTATGGCTACACCTTC.